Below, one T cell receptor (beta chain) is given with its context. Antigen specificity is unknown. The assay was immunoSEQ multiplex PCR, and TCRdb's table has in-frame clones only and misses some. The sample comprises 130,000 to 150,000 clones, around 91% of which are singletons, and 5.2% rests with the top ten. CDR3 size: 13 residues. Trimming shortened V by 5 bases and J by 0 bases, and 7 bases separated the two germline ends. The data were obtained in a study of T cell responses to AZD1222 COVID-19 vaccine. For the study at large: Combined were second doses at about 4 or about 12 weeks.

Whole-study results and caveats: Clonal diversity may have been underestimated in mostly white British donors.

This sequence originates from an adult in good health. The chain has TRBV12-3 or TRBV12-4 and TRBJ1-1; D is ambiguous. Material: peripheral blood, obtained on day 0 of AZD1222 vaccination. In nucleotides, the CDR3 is TGTGCCAGCAGTGGCCAGATGAACACTGAAGCTTTCTTT. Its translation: CASSGQMNTEAFF.